These 30 T cell receptor beta chains were sequenced from one sample in a study of blood T cell repertoires in COVID-19. TCRdb's table, derived via immunoSEQ multiplex PCR, lists solely in-frame clones and lacks some. The table includes about 250,000 clones, 70% to 90% detected once. What was sequenced was peripheral blood. The receptors stem from a woman aged 55-69 years with active or convalescent COVID-19.

The V gene is TRBV5-4, the J gene TRBJ2-7, with D possibly TRBD1 on 5 matching bases. Germline CDR1 and CDR2: SGHNT and YYREEE (reference sequence). V shed 0 bases and J shed 4 bases, with 8 bases lying between them. The CDR3 covers 13 residues. This CDR3 is CASSLGGMYEQYF. In DNA, the CDR3 is TGTGCCAGCAGCTTGGGGGGCATGTACGAGCAGTACTTC.

The J gene is TRBJ1-2, the V gene TRBV5-1, with D possibly being TRBD1 (6 bases). CDR3 length: 12 residues. Germline V lookup: CDR1 SGHRS, CDR2 YFSETQ. V was pared by 4 bases and J by 6 bases, with 10 bases between. CDR3 residues: CASSPGVDGYTF. The CDR3 bases are TGCGCCAGCAGCCCAGGGGTGGATGGCTACACCTTC.

This chain uses TRBV19 with TRBJ2-7; D possibly corresponds to TRBD1 (6 bases). The germline V and J ends were trimmed by 5 bases and 4 bases, with 18 bases remaining between them. Germline CDR1 LNHDA, CDR2 SQIVND (reference sequence). The CDR3 is made up of 15 amino acids. The DNA for the CDR3 is TGTGCCAGTAGTCCCGGGACATCGGCTATTTACGAGCAGTACGTC. Residues: CASSPGTSAIYEQYV.

The J gene is TRBJ2-7, the V gene TRBV6-5; 9 nucleotides align to TRBD2. Germline V gives CDR1 MNHEY, CDR2 SVGAGI. The V and J ends lost 7 bases and 0 bases, in that order; junction bases with no gene match: 4. This CDR3 spans 14 amino acids. The CDR3 spells CASILTSGSYEQYF. The CDR3 coding sequence is TGTGCCAGCATCCTGACTAGCGGCTCCTACGAGCAGTACTTC.

The rearrangement uses TRBV7-9 and TRBJ1-2, with 8 bases matching TRBD1. With 2 bases clipped from V and 2 bases from J, the junction kept 10 bases outside the gene matches. This CDR3 has 17 amino acids. Germline CDR1 is SEHNR and CDR2 is FQNEAQ (reference sequence). CDR3 protein: CASSLYMRTGSNYGYTF. The CDR3, as DNA: TGTGCCAGCAGCTTATATATGCGGACAGGGTCCAACTATGGCTACACCTTC. The full variable domain, rest sourced from reference TRBV7-9 and TRBJ1-2, is DTGVSQNPRHKITKRGQNVTFRCDPISEHNRLYWYRQTLGQGPEFLTYFQNEAQLEKSRLLSDRFSAERPKGSFSTLEIQRTEQGDSAMYLCASSLYMRTGSNYGYTFGSGTRLTVV.

The chain employs TRBV5-1 and TRBJ1-3; the match to TRBD1 covers 9 bases. The germline CDR1 and CDR2 sequences are SGHRS and YFSETQ. V gave up 0 bases and J gave up 0 bases; unmatched junction bases: 7. The CDR3 totals 18 residues. CDR3 DNA: TGCGCCAGCAGCTTGGCCGGGACAGGGTTTTTCTCTGGAAACACCATATATTTT. As protein: CASSLAGTGFFSGNTIYF.

This chain uses TRBV9 with TRBJ2-5; D is undetermined. This CDR3 spans 13 amino acids. Trimming removed 3 bases at V and 5 bases at J, with 11 bases between. The germline CDR1 and CDR2 sequences are SGDLS and YYNGEE. CDR3 region: CASSATVEETQYF. For the CDR3, the DNA is TGTGCCAGCAGCGCTACGGTGGAGGAGACCCAGTACTTC.

This chain connects TRBV6-5 to TRBJ1-5; 7 bases agree with TRBD1. Germline V gene lookup returns CDR1 MNHEY and CDR2 SVGAGI. The CDR3 has 14 amino acids. The V and J ends lost 6 bases and 4 bases, in that order; junction bases with no gene match: 6. CDR3 sequence reads: CASSPGQTNQPQHF. The CDR3 DNA reads as TGTGCCAGCAGCCCGGGACAGACAAATCAGCCCCAGCATTTT.

J is TRBJ2-2 and V is TRBV4-1; 8 bases align to TRBD2. Germline V lookup: CDR1 MGHRA, CDR2 YSYEKL. Trimming took 4 bases from V and 1 from J; bases not matched to a gene: 2. The CDR3 has 15 residues. CDR3 protein: CASSLRGENTGELFF. The CDR3 bases are TGCGCCAGCAGCCTGCGGGGGGAGAACACCGGGGAGCTGTTTTTT.

The chain has TRBV7-8 and TRBJ2-7, with D perhaps matching TRBD1 (6 bases). V dropped 2 bases and J dropped 2 bases, with 7 bases sitting between them. Germline CDR1 is SGHVS and CDR2 is FQNEAQ. The CDR3 loop spans 13 amino acids. The CDR3 region has the DNA TGTGCCAGCAGCTTATACAGGGCCTACGAGCAGTACGTC. Amino acids: CASSLYRAYEQYV.

This clone occurred once. The V and J genes are TRBV19 and TRBJ2-1; maybe TRBD1 (7 bases). The CDR3 totals 11 residues. Germline-derived CDR1 and CDR2 are LNHDA and SQIVND (reference sequence). Trimming shortened V by 9 bases and J by 10 bases, and 13 bases separated the two germline ends. The DNA for the CDR3 is TGTGCCAGCAGGGGGGTATACGAGCAGTTCTTC. Its protein product is CASRGVYEQFF.

The genes are TRBV6-5 and TRBJ1-1, with 7 bases fitting TRBD1. V lost 10 bases, J lost 0 bases, and 2 bases stayed unmatched. Germline-derived CDR1 and CDR2 are MNHEY and SVGAGI. The CDR3 runs to 12 residues. The CDR3 nucleotides read TGTGCCACGACAGGGTTGAACACTGAAGCTTTCTTT. Translation gives CATTGLNTEAFF.

This chain connects TRBV5-1 to TRBJ2-1; possible D gene TRBD2, 7 bases. Germline assignment: CDR1 SGHRS and CDR2 YFSETQ. V was pared by 3 bases and J by 4 bases, with 17 bases between. The CDR3 is 16 residues long. CDR3 in DNA: TGCGCCAGCAGCTCGGGGGGCCCACCCGTATACAATGAGCAGTTCTTC. It yields the protein CASSSGGPPVYNEQFF.

V and J are TRBV19 and TRBJ2-3; D remains unclear. CDR1 and CDR2 (germline): LNHDA, SQIVND (reference sequence). Trimming pared 1 base from V and 6 bases from J, leaving 11 bases between. This CDR3 has 14 amino acids. In DNA form, the CDR3 reads TGTGCCAGTAGTATAGGCACTCGTCGGGATACGCAGTATTTT. It specifies CASSIGTRRDTQYF.

V gene TRBV7-6 combines with J gene TRBJ2-2; tentative D call: TRBD1 (6 bases). With 1 base removed from V and 5 bases from J, the gap between germline ends came to 11 bases. The germline CDR1 and CDR2 sequences are SGHVS and FNYEAQ. CDR3 length equals 15 residues. In nucleotides, the CDR3 is TGTGCCAGCAGCTTAGGGGGGCAGGGAACCGGGGAGCTGTTTTTT. Protein: CASSLGGQGTGELFF.

This clone was seen only a few times. The V and J genes are TRBV5-4 and TRBJ1-2; TRBD1 aligns across 9 bases. Germline V gene lookup returns CDR1 SGHNT and CDR2 YYREEE (reference sequence). The CDR3 is made up of 12 amino acids. V lost 5 bases to trimming and J lost 7 bases; unmatched junction nucleotides: 3. The chain's CDR3 is CASRPTGGGYTF. Here the CDR3 DNA reads TGTGCCAGCAGGCCGACAGGGGGTGGCTACACCTTC.

This clone was recorded only once. This sequence joins TRBV19 and TRBJ1-1; 9 nucleotides match TRBD1. J lost 6 bases, V lost 6 bases, and 8 bases had no gene match. Germline V gene sequence: CDR1 LNHDA, CDR2 SQIVND (reference sequence). The CDR3 has 14 amino acids. The CDR3 sequence: CASRVRDRESEAFF. CDR3 in DNA: TGTGCCAGTAGGGTCCGGGACAGGGAATCTGAAGCTTTCTTT.

This clone was seen a handful of times. The chain joins TRBV7-2 to TRBJ2-1; perhaps TRBD2 as D (5 bases). Germline CDR1 SGHTA, CDR2 FQGNSA. This CDR3 comprises 14 residues. Trimming cost V 6 bases and J 3 bases, with 12 bases left between them. CDR3 nucleotides: TGTGCCAGCAGTCGGAGGAGCGGCTACAATGAGCAGTTCTTC. Residues: CASSRRSGYNEQFF. Based on the CDR3 plus reference TRBV7-2 and TRBJ2-1, the full variable domain is GAGVSQSPSNKVTEKGKDVELRCDPISGHTALYWYRQSLGQGLEFLIYFQGNSAPDKSGLPSDRFSAERTGGSVSTLTIQRTQQEDSAVYLCASSRRSGYNEQFFGPGTRLTVL.

The genes are TRBV4-2 and TRBJ2-3, with 10 nucleotides matching TRBD2. The CDR3 sequence is 17 residues long. CDR1 and CDR2 (germline): LGHNA, YNFKEQ. V shed 4 bases, J shed 2 bases, and the junction held 9 bases outside the gene matches. CDR3 DNA sequence: TGTGCCAGCAGCCGCAGAATAGCGGGGGGACCCACAGATACGCAGTATTTT. It codes for CASSRRIAGGPTDTQYF.

This rearrangement joins TRBV21-1 to TRBJ2-7; the table gives TRBD1 as D, unverified against the DNA. TRBV21-1 is tagged as a pseudogene. The CDR3 consists of 16 residues. The chain's CDR3 is CASSKVDRFASYEQYV. CDR3 DNA: TGTGCCAGCAGCAAAGTGGACAGGTTCGCCTCCTACGAGCAGTACGTC.

This clone was seen only a few times. V is TRBV5-8 and J is TRBJ2-7; D not certain. The V gene's germline CDR1 is SGHTS and CDR2 YDEGEE. The CDR3 extends over 12 amino acids. Trimming pared 4 bases from V and 6 bases from J, leaving 11 bases between. CDR3 loop: CASSPRQREQYV. Written as DNA, the CDR3 is TGTGCCAGCAGCCCCCGGCAGCGCGAGCAGTACGTC.

V usage is TRBV6-5 and J usage is TRBJ2-1; TRBD1 agrees at 11 bases. The CDR3 sequence is 15 residues long. Germline V gives CDR1 MNHEY, CDR2 SVGAGI. The CDR3 spells CAGGGTGGSYNEQFF. The CDR3 nucleotides are TGTGCAGGCGGGGGGACAGGGGGCTCCTACAATGAGCAGTTCTTC.

This clone occurred a few times. The chain is built from TRBV19 and TRBJ1-2, with 7 positions matching TRBD1. The CDR3 covers 14 residues. Germline loops: CDR1 LNHDA, CDR2 SQIVND (reference sequence). V shed 5 bases, J shed 7 bases, and the junction held 10 bases outside the gene matches. CDR3 DNA sequence: TGTGCCAGTAGTCCGACAGGGTTTGTATTTGGCTACACCTTC. This gives the protein CASSPTGFVFGYTF. The full variable domain, its missing parts supplied by reference TRBV19 and TRBJ1-2, is DGGITQSPKYLFRKEGQNVTLSCEQNLNHDAMYWYRQDPGQGLRLIYYSQIVNDFQKGDIAEGYSVSREKKESFPLTVTSAQKNPTAFYLCASSPTGFVFGYTFGSGTRLTVV.

The chain combines TRBV7-2 with TRBJ2-7; 16 bases line up with TRBD2. Germline V gene sequence: CDR1 SGHTA, CDR2 FQGNSA. The CDR3 spans 18 residues. V was clipped by 3 bases and J by 7 bases; unmatched bases: 12. CDR3 sequence (DNA): TGTGCCAGCAGCTTTCCGGGACTAGCGGGAGGGCCCCTGTGGGAGCAGTACTTC. Amino acid sequence: CASSFPGLAGGPLWEQYF.

A note on this clone: Mismatch with germline at one junction end may stem from a read error. V and J are TRBV13 and TRBJ2-1, with 8 bases fitting TRBD1. CDR3 length equals 15 residues. Germline V gene sequence: CDR1 PRHDT, CDR2 FYEKMQ (reference sequence). The CDR3 is CASSIGQGSYNEQFF. Written as DNA, the CDR3 is TGTGCCAGCAGCATAGGACAGGGTTCCTACAATGAGCAGTTCTTC.

The count of this clone is one. The chain uses TRBV6-6 and TRBJ1-5, with D maybe TRBD1 (5 bases). Trimming took off 8 bases at V and 5 bases at J, with 10 bases between the two ends. The CDR3 sequence is 12 residues long. Germline CDR1 and CDR2: MNHNY and SVGAGI (reference sequence). The CDR3: CASETGDQPQHF. The CDR3 bases are TGTGCCAGCGAGACGGGGGATCAGCCCCAGCATTTT.

The J gene is TRBJ2-1, the V gene TRBV7-6; 9 positions match TRBD1. The germline V gene has CDR1 SGHVS and CDR2 FNYEAQ. Trimming took 5 bases from V and 5 from J; bases not matched to a gene: 10. The CDR3 has 16 residues. This CDR3 is CASSTTTGGFHNEQFF. As DNA, the CDR3 is TGTGCCAGCAGCACCACGACAGGGGGGTTCCACAATGAGCAGTTCTTC.

The chain uses TRBV10-2 and TRBJ1-1; 7 nucleotides match TRBD1. In germline, CDR1 is WSHSY, CDR2 SAAADI. The V segment lost 6 bases and the J segment 3 bases; nucleotides outside the gene matches: 4. The CDR3 loop spans 13 amino acids. CDR3 in DNA: TGCGCCAGCAGATACGACAGGGACACTGAAGCTTTCTTT. This encodes CASRYDRDTEAFF.

The chain combines TRBV5-5 with TRBJ1-1; 8 bases agree with TRBD1. Germline CDR1 SGHKS, CDR2 YYEKEE (reference sequence). The CDR3 sequence is 16 residues long. The junction had 9 bases not matched to a gene; V was cut back by 0 bases and J by 5 bases. DNA of the CDR3: TGTGCCAGCAGCTTGGAGCCGGACAGGGTAAGAACTGAAGCTTTCTTT. Its protein is CASSLEPDRVRTEAFF.

The chain couples TRBV6-6 to TRBJ2-7, with D perhaps TRBD1 (6 bases). The CDR3 spans 13 residues. V was cut by 9 bases and J by 0 bases, with 12 bases left in between. Germline lookup yields CDR1 MNHNY and CDR2 SVGAGI (reference sequence). CDR3 bases: TGTGCCAGTCAAAGACAGGCCTCCTACGAGCAGTACGTC. The encoded protein is CASQRQASYEQYV.